Sequencing of this T cell receptor beta chain was carried out in a study of a mutant IDH1 vaccine in newly diagnosed glioma. At the level of the study: Either 4-6 weeks after radiotherapy alone or alongside temozolomide, vaccination was begun. Sex among treated patients split approximately 62% male, roughly 38% female; mean age was roughly 40 years. Earlier therapy was either radiotherapy, temozolomide, or both, and most got both.

Worth noting for this clone: Its antigen is still unknown.

Findings and caveats of the study: It seemed that pseudoprogression was not linked to changes in the top peripheral T cell clonotypes.

Indicated time point: week 23, last vaccination. Topical imiquimod was applied with each vaccine dose, which held 300 ug of mutant IDH1 20-mer peptide. TCRdb keeps only in-frame clones here, not all; method: immunoSEQ multiplex PCR. Among approximately 37,000 clones listed, about 80% were seen once. Source: PBMCs, taken from a glioma patient whose treatment included an IDH1 peptide vaccine. The clonotype comes from a man aged 45 to 65 with glioma.

For the CDR3, the DNA is TGTGCCAGCAGCTTAGGAGTAAGGGGGTGGATGGACACTGAAGCTTTCTTT. It yields the protein CASSLGVRGWMDTEAFF. The V call is TRBV7-6, the J call TRBJ1-1, with D maybe TRBD1 (6 bases). CDR1 is SGHVS and CDR2 is FNYEAQ in the germline V gene. V lost 1 base and J lost 3, with 18 bases in between. This CDR3 is 17 amino acids long.